Listed below are T cell receptor beta chains from one sample, sequenced in a study of blood T cell repertoires in COVID-19. Assay: immunoSEQ multiplex PCR; the TCRdb copy retains only in-frame clones and omits some. Of 150,000 to 200,000 clones listed, roughly 87% are singletons. Sequencing used peripheral blood. These receptors originate from a young man who had recovered from COVID-19. Both conserved end residues are part of each CDR3. A D gene is named only where the DNA matches it firmly. Clone size, where shown, is once, few, many, or a class for clones that have expanded.

cdr3_nt cdr3_aa v_call clone_size j_call d_call
TGTGCCAGCAGCGCCCTCCGGGATTCATATGGGGCCAACGTCCTGACTTTC CASSALRDSYGANVLTF TRBV9 NA TRBJ2-6 NA
TGTGCCAGCAGCTTGGTCGGCGGAAATGAAAAACTGTTTTTT CASSLVGGNEKLFF TRBV7-9 NA TRBJ1-4 NA
TGTGCCAGCAGTGAAGGAGCGGGGGTACCCTACGAGCAGTACTTC CASSEGAGVPYEQYF TRBV6-4 NA TRBJ2-7 TRBD2
TGTGCCAGTAGTATACTCGGGAGTGGGTCCTACAATGAGCAGTTCTTC CASSILGSGSYNEQFF TRBV19 NA TRBJ2-1 NA
TGTGCCAGCAGCTTAGGCGGGAGTGGCTACAATGAGCAGTTCTTC CASSLGGSGYNEQFF TRBV7-2 NA TRBJ2-1 TRBD2
TGTGCCAGTAGCATGACCAGGGGGCTGAGCTCCTATAATTCACCCCTCCACTTT CASSMTRGLSSYNSPLHF TRBV19 once TRBJ1-6 TRBD1
TGTGCCACCTCGACTAGCGGGAGTTACGAGCAGTACTTC CATSTSGSYEQYF TRBV27 NA TRBJ2-7 TRBD2
TGCGCCAGCAGCCAACCACTTGCGGGAGCATTGGAGCAGTACTTC CASSQPLAGALEQYF TRBV4-1 NA TRBJ2-7 TRBD2
TGCGCCAGCAGCCTCCTCCCTAGCGGGGTCCTTAATGAGCAGTTCTTC CASSLLPSGVLNEQFF TRBV4-1 NA TRBJ2-1 TRBD2
TGTGCCAGCTCGCTAGCGGGAGTCGGCACCGGGGAGCTGTTTTTT CASSLAGVGTGELFF TRBV18 NA TRBJ2-2 TRBD2
TGTGCCAGCAGCCCTAGCGGGAGCGGCACCGGGGAGCTGTTTTTT CASSPSGSGTGELFF TRBV7-3 NA TRBJ2-2 TRBD2
TGTGCCAGCAGCATTAGCTACGAGCAGTACTTC CASSISYEQYF TRBV5-4 NA TRBJ2-7 NA
TGCGCCAGCAGCCAAGAGGGAGGTTTCCAAGAGACCCAGTACTTC CASSQEGGFQETQYF TRBV4-3 NA TRBJ2-5 NA
TGTGCCAGCTCGCCGCTAGCGGGATCTCTCGGGGAGACCCAGTACTTC CASSPLAGSLGETQYF TRBV18 NA TRBJ2-5 TRBD2
TGTGCCAGCAGCTTAGATTACAAAGAAGAGACCCAGTACTTC CASSLDYKEETQYF TRBV7-9 NA TRBJ2-5 NA
TGTGCCAGCAGCTACGACTCTAGCGGGAGGGCCGGAATCTACGAGCAGTACTTC CASSYDSSGRAGIYEQYF TRBV7-9 NA TRBJ2-7 TRBD2
TGTGCCAGCAGTCCGGAAACAGATACTGAAGCTTTCTTT CASSPETDTEAFF TRBV27 NA TRBJ1-1 NA
TGTGCCAGCAGTTTAAGGGCAGGAGGTGGCTACACCTTC CASSLRAGGGYTF TRBV12-3/TRBV12-4 NA TRBJ1-2 NA
TGTGCCAGCAAAGGTCCCTCTAGCACCACGCAGTATTTT CASKGPSSTTQYF TRBV6-5 NA TRBJ2-3 NA
TGTGCCAGCAGCACTACAGGGAGGGGCACCGGGGAGCTGTTTTTT CASSTTGRGTGELFF TRBV11-3 NA TRBJ2-2 NA
TGTGCCAGCAGCTCGGGACAGACCTATGGCTACACCTTC CASSSGQTYGYTF TRBV5-8 NA TRBJ1-2 TRBD1
TGTGCCAGCCAGGGACAGGGTTCCTACGAGCAGTACTTC CASQGQGSYEQYF TRBV28 NA TRBJ2-7 TRBD1
TGTGCCAGCTCACGCGACAGGGGAGGCTATGGCTACACCTTC CASSRDRGGYGYTF TRBV18 NA TRBJ1-2 TRBD1
TGTGCCAGCAGTTTCTCTCCGGGAGCCCCCCTTGACGAGCAGTACTTC CASSFSPGAPLDEQYF TRBV28 NA TRBJ2-7 NA
TGTGCCAGCCACACGGGGTGGAATGAGCAGTTCTTC CASHTGWNEQFF TRBV28 NA TRBJ2-1 NA
TGTGCCAGCAGTTCGGGGGTTGGCACCGGGGAGCTGTTTTTT CASSSGVGTGELFF TRBV7-3 NA TRBJ2-2 NA
TGTGCCAGCAGCCCCGGACGGAGGGCGGCCGGGGAGCTGTTTTTT CASSPGRRAAGELFF TRBV5-6 NA TRBJ2-2 NA
TGTGCCAGCAGGGACAGGTTCTCCTATAATTCACCCCTCCACTTT CASRDRFSYNSPLHF TRBV28 NA TRBJ1-6 TRBD1
TGTGCCAGCAGCTTGTCCCAGCGGGAGCAGTTCTTC CASSLSQREQFF TRBV5-4 NA TRBJ2-1 NA
TGTGCCAGCGGAGAGGAGTTGGGTCAGCCCCAGCATTTT CASGEELGQPQHF TRBV6-4 NA TRBJ1-5 NA